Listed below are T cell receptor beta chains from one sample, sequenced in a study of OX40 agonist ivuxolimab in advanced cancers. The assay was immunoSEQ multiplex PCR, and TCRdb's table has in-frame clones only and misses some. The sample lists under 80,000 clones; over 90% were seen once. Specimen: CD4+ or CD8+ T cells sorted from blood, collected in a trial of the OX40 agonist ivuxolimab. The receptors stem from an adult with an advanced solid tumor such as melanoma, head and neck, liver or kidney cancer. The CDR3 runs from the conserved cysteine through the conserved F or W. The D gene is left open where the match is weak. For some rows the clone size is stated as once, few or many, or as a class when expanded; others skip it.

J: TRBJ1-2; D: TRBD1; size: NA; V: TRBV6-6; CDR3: CASSETGNNDGYTF; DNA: TGTGCCAGCAGTGAGACAGGGAATAATGATGGCTACACCTTC
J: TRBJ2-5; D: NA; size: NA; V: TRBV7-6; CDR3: CASSLGLTQETQYF; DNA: TGTGCCAGCAGCTTAGGACTGACTCAAGAGACCCAGTACTTC
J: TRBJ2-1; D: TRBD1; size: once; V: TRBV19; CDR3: CASSMVGQGRSEQFF; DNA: TGTGCCAGTAGTATGGTTGGACAGGGAAGGTCTGAGCAGTTCTTC
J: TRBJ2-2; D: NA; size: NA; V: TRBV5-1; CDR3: CASSSTRPGELFF; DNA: TGCGCCAGCAGCTCGACCCGGCCCGGGGAGCTGTTTTTT
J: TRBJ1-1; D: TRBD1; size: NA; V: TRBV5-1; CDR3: CASSNRGSTEAFF; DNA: TGCGCCAGCAGTAACAGGGGAAGCACTGAAGCTTTCTTT
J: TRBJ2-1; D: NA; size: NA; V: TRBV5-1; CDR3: CASSLAENSYNEQFF; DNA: TGCGCCAGCAGCTTGGCGGAGAACTCCTACAATGAGCAGTTCTTC
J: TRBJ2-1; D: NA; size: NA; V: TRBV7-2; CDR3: CASSLADTSYNEQFF; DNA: TGTGCCAGCAGTTTAGCGGATACCTCCTACAATGAGCAGTTCTTC
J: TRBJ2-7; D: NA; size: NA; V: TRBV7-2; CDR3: CASSLGEHHSYEQYF; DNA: TGTGCCAGCAGCCTAGGGGAACACCACTCCTACGAGCAGTACTTC
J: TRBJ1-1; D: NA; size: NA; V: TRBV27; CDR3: CASSRVGGNTEAFF; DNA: TGTGCCAGCAGTCGGGTGGGGGGGAACACTGAAGCTTTCTTT
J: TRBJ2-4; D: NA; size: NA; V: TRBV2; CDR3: CASSESRQGISNIQYF; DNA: TGTGCCAGCAGTGAATCTAGGCAGGGGATAAGTAACATTCAGTACTTC
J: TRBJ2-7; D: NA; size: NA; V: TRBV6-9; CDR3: CASSPSSYEQYF; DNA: TGTGCCAGCAGCCCCAGTTCCTACGAGCAGTACTTC
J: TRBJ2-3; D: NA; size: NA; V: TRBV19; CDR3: CASSIPGVLTDTQYF; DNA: TGTGCCAGTAGTATACCCGGGGTATTGACGGATACGCAGTATTTT
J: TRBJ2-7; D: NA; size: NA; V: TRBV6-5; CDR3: CASSYSIQGGYEQYF; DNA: TGTGCCAGCAGTTACTCGATACAGGGTGGCTACGAGCAGTACTTC
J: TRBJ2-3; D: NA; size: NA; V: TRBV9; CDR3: CASSVDGASTDTQYF; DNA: TGTGCCAGCAGCGTAGATGGGGCTAGCACAGATACGCAGTATTTT
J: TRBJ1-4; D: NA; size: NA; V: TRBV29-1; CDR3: CSVEEGTHEKLFF; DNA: TGCAGCGTTGAAGAGGGCACACATGAAAAACTGTTTTTT
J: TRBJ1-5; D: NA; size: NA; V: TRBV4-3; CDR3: CASSQAAGDINQPQHF; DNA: TGCGCCAGCAGCCAAGCGGCGGGGGATATCAATCAGCCCCAGCATTTT
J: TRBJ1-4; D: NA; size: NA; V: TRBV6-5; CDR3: CASSYGELEKLFF; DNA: TGTGCCAGCAGTTACGGGGAATTGGAAAAACTGTTTTTT
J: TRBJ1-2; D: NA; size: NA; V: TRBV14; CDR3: CASSPGEYYGYTF; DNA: TGTGCCAGCAGCCCCGGGGAGTACTATGGCTACACCTTC
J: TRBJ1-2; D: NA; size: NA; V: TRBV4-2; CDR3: CASSQEGTRTVSGYTF; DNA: TGTGCCAGCAGCCAAGAGGGGACACGGACGGTTTCTGGCTACACCTTC
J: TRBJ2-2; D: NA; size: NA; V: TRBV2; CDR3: CASSGLHANTGELFF; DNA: TGTGCCAGCAGTGGTCTACACGCGAACACCGGGGAGCTGTTTTTT
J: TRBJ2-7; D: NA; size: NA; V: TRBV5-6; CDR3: CASSLGITYYEQYF; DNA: TGTGCCAGCAGCTTGGGGATTACCTACTACGAGCAGTACTTC
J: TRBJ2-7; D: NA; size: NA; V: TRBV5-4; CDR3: CASSLRGAYEQYF; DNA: TGTGCCAGCAGTCTCAGGGGTGCCTACGAGCAGTACTTC
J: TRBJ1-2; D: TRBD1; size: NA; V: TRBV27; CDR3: CASRPTGGARYGYTF; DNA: TGTGCCAGCAGACCCACAGGGGGCGCCCGCTATGGCTACACCTTC
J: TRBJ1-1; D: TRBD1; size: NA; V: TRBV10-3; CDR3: CAISESMSGGRLNTEAFF; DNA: TGTGCCATCAGTGAGTCGATGTCAGGGGGCCGCTTGAACACTGAAGCTTTCTTT
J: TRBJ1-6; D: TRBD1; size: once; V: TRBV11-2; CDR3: CASSLRDRDPNSPLHF; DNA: TGTGCCAGCAGCCTGCGGGACAGGGACCCGAATTCACCCCTCCACTTT
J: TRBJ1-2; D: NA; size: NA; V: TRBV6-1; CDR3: CAGGGGGYTF; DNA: TGTGCCGGCGGGGGTGGAGGCTACACCTTC
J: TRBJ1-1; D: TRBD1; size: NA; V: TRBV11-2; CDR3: CASSWGQQNTEAFF; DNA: TGTGCCAGCAGCTGGGGACAGCAGAACACTGAAGCTTTCTTT
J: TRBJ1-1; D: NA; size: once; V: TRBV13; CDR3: CASSLETDHTEAFF; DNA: TGTGCCAGCAGCCTAGAGACCGATCACACTGAAGCTTTCTTT
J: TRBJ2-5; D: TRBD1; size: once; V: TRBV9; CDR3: CASSTETGWVKETQYF; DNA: TGTGCCAGCAGCACCGAGACAGGGTGGGTGAAAGAGACCCAGTACTTC
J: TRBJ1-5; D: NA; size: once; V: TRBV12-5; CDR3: CASGRGRNQPQHF; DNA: TGTGCTAGTGGCCGGGGCCGTAATCAGCCCCAGCATTTT
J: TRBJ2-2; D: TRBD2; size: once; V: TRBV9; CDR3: CASSAFYSGVELFF; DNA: TGTGCCAGCAGCGCCTTCTACAGCGGGGTGGAGCTGTTTTTT
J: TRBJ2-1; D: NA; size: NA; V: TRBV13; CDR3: CASHYSGGVYNEQFF; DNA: TGTGCCAGCCACTATAGCGGAGGGGTGTACAATGAGCAGTTCTTC
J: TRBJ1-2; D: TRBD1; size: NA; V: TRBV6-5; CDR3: CASSPGGPLYGYTF; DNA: TGTGCCAGCAGCCCAGGGGGGCCCCTCTATGGCTACACCTTC